A single sample is the source of the 31 T cell receptor beta chains below, sequenced in a study of shared clonotypes between healthy human individuals. Assay: immunoSEQ multiplex PCR; the TCRdb copy retains only in-frame clones and omits some. Of 980,000 or so clones in the sample, approximately 76% were seen once. The sample taken for sequencing was memory CD4+ T cells sorted from blood. Subset specified: CD45RA-negative fraction. Source of these receptors: a man aged 18-30 years in good health.

This clone occurred once. V is TRBV28 and J is TRBJ1-2; TRBD1 aligns across 12 bases. Looked up from germline, CDR1 is MDHEN and CDR2 is SYDVKM. J gave up 7 bases and V 4 bases, and 4 bases lay outside the gene matches. CDR3 length: 14 amino acids. The CDR3 DNA is TGTGCCAGCAGTTCGGGACAGGGGGCAACTGGCTACACCTTC. Translated: CASSSGQGATGYTF.

This clone was recorded once. Written as DNA, the CDR3 is TGTGCCAGCAGCCAAGCAGGGGGCCCCGGCGCTAATGGCTACACCTTC. Its protein product is CASSQAGGPGANGYTF. The chain combines TRBV5-6 with TRBJ1-2; 8 nucleotides align to TRBD1. The CDR3 has 16 amino acids. The V gene's germline CDR1 is SGHDT and CDR2 YYEEEE. V was clipped by 4 bases and J by 6 bases; unmatched bases: 14.

This chain links TRBV30 with TRBJ1-4; D gene unclear. The CDR3 extends over 12 amino acids. Between the trimmed V and J ends, which lost 1 base and 7 bases, there was a span of 7 bases. Germline-derived CDR1 and CDR2 are GTSNPN and SVGIG (reference sequence). In nucleotides, the CDR3 is TGTGCCTGGAGTGAAGGGCGTGAAAAACTGTTTTTT. Its translation: CAWSEGREKLFF.

Comments on this clone: The same CDR3 also results from other DNA sequences found in this sample. The chain joins TRBV18 to TRBJ1-5; D possibly corresponds to TRBD1 (5 bases). This CDR3 has 13 residues. Germline V gives CDR1 KGHSH, CDR2 LQKENI. With 3 bases removed from V and 5 bases from J, the gap between germline ends came to 8 bases. The CDR3 loop reads CASSPSGYQPQHF. CDR3 bases: TGTGCCAGCTCACCCTCAGGGTATCAGCCCCAGCATTTT.

CDR3 protein: CASSLAGSGRARSYEQYF. In DNA form, the CDR3 reads TGCGCCAGCAGCTTGGCTGGTAGCGGGAGGGCCCGCTCCTACGAGCAGTACTTC. The chain combines TRBV5-1 with TRBJ2-7; 11 bases map to TRBD2. The CDR3 consists of 18 residues. Germline V gene data show CDR1 as SGHRS and CDR2 as YFSETQ. The junction had 8 bases not matched to a gene; V was cut back by 0 bases and J by 0 bases.

This sequence joins TRBV19 and TRBJ1-2, with a possible D match to TRBD1 (6 bases). The germline V and J ends were trimmed by 5 bases and 5 bases, with 15 bases remaining between them. The CDR3 covers 14 residues. The germline gives CDR1 LNHDA, CDR2 SQIVND (reference sequence). CDR3 DNA: TGTGCCAGTAGTCCCACGGGGACAAATTATGGCTACACCTTC. It specifies CASSPTGTNYGYTF.

The chain combines TRBV10-3 with TRBJ1-1; D remains ambiguous. V lost 2 bases and J lost 8, with 12 bases in between. The V gene's germline CDR1 is ENHRY and CDR2 SYGVKD. There are 13 residues in the CDR3. This chain's CDR3 is CAISEIGKREAFF. CDR3 bases: TGTGCCATCAGTGAGATAGGGAAACGGGAAGCTTTCTTT.

The sample holds a few counts of this clone. The rearrangement uses TRBV27 and TRBJ1-1, with unresolved D. The CDR3 consists of 13 residues. V was trimmed by 1 base and J by 0 bases, leaving 3 bases between them. Per germline, CDR1 MNHEY and CDR2 SMNVEV (reference sequence). The CDR3 DNA is TGTGCCAGCAGTTTATGGTTGAACACTGAAGCTTTCTTT. Protein: CASSLWLNTEAFF.

The chain employs TRBV10-1 and TRBJ2-1; perhaps TRBD2 as D (5 bases). This CDR3 region has 14 residues. Germline values: CDR1 WNHNN, CDR2 SYGVQD (reference sequence). V was trimmed by 10 bases and J by 7 bases, leaving 20 bases between them. The chain's CDR3 is CATSSTREGNEQFF. Here the CDR3 DNA reads TGCGCCACCTCTTCAACTCGTGAGGGAAATGAGCAGTTCTTC.

The DNA of the CDR3 is TGTGCCAGCAGTCGAGACAACGAGCAGTACTTC. Protein: CASSRDNEQYF. The rearrangement uses TRBV6-5 and TRBJ2-7, with no clear D. This CDR3 contains 11 residues. V was cut by 5 bases and J by 5 bases, with 7 bases left in between. Germline CDR1 and CDR2: MNHEY and SVGAGI.

The CDR3 loop reads CASSQVRTGGYKQYF. CDR3 DNA sequence: TGCGCCAGCAGCCAAGTTCGGACAGGGGGATACAAGCAGTACTTC. V is TRBV4-3 and J is TRBJ2-7, with TRBD1 matching 10 bases. The CDR3 has 15 residues. Germline-derived CDR1 and CDR2 are LGHNA and YSLEER. The junction had 8 bases not matched to a gene; V was cut back by 1 base and J by 8 bases.

On this clone: Other DNA variants within this sample encode the same CDR3. V gene TRBV7-9 combines with J gene TRBJ1-3; weak D call: TRBD1 (5 bases). CDR3 size: 14 residues. V lost 3 bases, J lost 0 bases, and 6 bases lay in between. The germline V gene encodes CDR1 SEHNR and CDR2 FQNEAQ (reference sequence). The DNA for the CDR3 is TGTGCCAGCAGCTTGGGGGGCTCTGGAAACACCATATATTTT. Translated: CASSLGGSGNTIYF.

The V and J genes are TRBV29-1 and TRBJ2-5; a weak D match, TRBD1 (5 bases). The V end was cut by 8 bases, the J end by 4 bases, with 17 bases between. This CDR3 has 13 amino acids. In germline, CDR1 is SQVTM, CDR2 ANQGSEA. Here the CDR3 reads CSFRRGKGETQYF. In DNA form, the CDR3 reads TGCAGCTTTCGTAGGGGTAAGGGAGAGACCCAGTACTTC.

This sequence joins TRBV29-1 and TRBJ2-5; TRBD2 might be the D (6 bases). Trimming cost V 7 bases and J 0 bases, with 24 bases left between them. Per the germline V gene, CDR1 is SQVTM and CDR2 is ANQGSEA. This CDR3 is built from 17 residues. CDR3 residues: CSDRNRGGAMYQETQYF. The CDR3 DNA reads as TGCAGCGACAGAAACCGGGGCGGGGCCATGTACCAAGAGACCCAGTACTTC.

The chain couples TRBV5-1 to TRBJ2-3; the match to TRBD2 covers 14 bases. CDR1 and CDR2 from the germline V gene are SGHRS and YFSETQ. Unmatched junction bases numbered 11, after V lost 4 bases and J lost 4 bases. The CDR3 is 18 amino acids. The CDR3 DNA reads TGCGCCAGCAGCCCGCGGGGGCTGACTAGCGGGAGGGCAGATACGCAGTATTTT. Encoded protein: CASSPRGLTSGRADTQYF.

This sequence joins TRBV5-1 and TRBJ2-1; TRBD2 aligns across 11 bases. The trim removed 4 bases at V and 8 bases at J, leaving 11 bases unmatched. The CDR3 consists of 16 residues. Germline-derived CDR1 and CDR2 are SGHRS and YFSETQ. CDR3 coding DNA: TGCGCCAGCAGCCGTGACACTAGCGGGAGCTCCCATGAGCAGTTCTTC. Its protein product is CASSRDTSGSSHEQFF.

The chain combines TRBV6-5 with TRBJ2-1, with 9 bases fitting TRBD2. V lost 6 bases and J lost 0; bases outside the gene matches: 3. In germline, CDR1 is MNHEY, CDR2 SVGAGI. The CDR3 contains 15 residues. The CDR3 sequence: CASRPGLASYNEQFF. DNA of the CDR3: TGTGCCAGCAGACCGGGACTAGCCTCCTACAATGAGCAGTTCTTC.

The chain couples TRBV7-9 to TRBJ2-4; perhaps D is TRBD1 or TRBD2 (5 bases each). CDR1 is SEHNR, CDR2 FQNEAQ, per germline (reference sequence). This CDR3 comprises 13 residues. V lost 8 bases to trimming and J lost 9 bases, with 17 bases between them. The CDR3 DNA sequence: TGTGCCAGCGGGGCCACTAGTATGGGCATTCAGTACTTC. This encodes CASGATSMGIQYF.

The J gene is TRBJ2-5, the V gene TRBV11-2; D gene unclear. The CDR3 length is 12 residues. V shed 2 bases and J shed 5 bases, with 6 bases lying between them. Germline CDR1 is SGHAT and CDR2 is FQNNGV. The CDR3 loop is CASSLRVETQYF. In nucleotides, the CDR3 is TGTGCCAGCAGCTTACGGGTCGAGACCCAGTACTTC.

The chain employs TRBV5-1 and TRBJ2-3, with 8 bases that match TRBD2. J gave up 4 bases and V 1 base, and 5 bases lay outside the gene matches. CDR1 is SGHRS and CDR2 is YFSETQ in the germline V gene. The CDR3 has 15 residues. The CDR3 loop is CASSLLAGRADTQYF. In DNA, the CDR3 is TGCGCCAGCAGCTTGTTAGCGGGAAGGGCAGATACGCAGTATTTT. The whole variable domain, filled in from reference TRBV5-1 and TRBJ2-3, reads KAGVTQTPRYLIKTRGQQVTLSCSPISGHRSVSWYQQTPGQGLQFLFEYFSETQRNKGNFPGRFSGRQFSNSRSEMNVSTLELGDSALYLCASSLLAGRADTQYFGPGTRLTVL.

The chain joins TRBV30 to TRBJ2-7, with D possibly matching TRBD2 (6 bases). This CDR3 has 14 residues. In germline, CDR1 is GTSNPN, CDR2 SVGIG (reference sequence). Trimming pared 5 bases from V and 2 bases from J, leaving 16 bases between. The CDR3 DNA is TGTGCCTGGGGAGGGTCAGCCCCAACCTACGAGCAGTACTTC. Translation: CAWGGSAPTYEQYF.

The rearrangement links TRBV7-9 to TRBJ2-3; the D call may be TRBD1 or TRBD2 (5 bases each). V lost 2 bases, J lost 5 bases, and 14 bases lay in between. Looked up from germline, CDR1 is SEHNR and CDR2 is FQNEAQ (reference sequence). This CDR3 has 15 amino acids. In nucleotides, the CDR3 is TGTGCCAGCAGCTTAATGCAGGGTCGGGGAGATACGCAGTATTTT. This translates into CASSLMQGRGDTQYF.

This chain uses TRBV6-1 with TRBJ2-7, with TRBD2 matching over 14 bases. Germline CDR1 MNHNS, CDR2 SASEGT. J gave up 7 bases and V 4 bases, and 6 bases lay outside the gene matches. This CDR3 spans 15 amino acids. This CDR3 is CASSVPGLAGAEQYF. In nucleotides, the CDR3 is TGTGCCAGCAGTGTCCCGGGACTAGCGGGGGCAGAGCAGTACTTC.

The chain couples TRBV5-8 to TRBJ2-3; D call uncertain. In germline, CDR1 is SGHTS, CDR2 YDEGEE. CDR3 length: 16 amino acids. The V gene lost 0 bases and the J gene lost 4 bases, with 15 bases spanning the gap. The CDR3 region has the DNA TGTGCCAGCAGCTTGGCGTCCCTCAGGTCCTCAGATACGCAGTATTTT. Translating gives CASSLASLRSSDTQYF.

This clone was found a few times. The chain combines TRBV2 with TRBJ1-1; 8 bases map to TRBD1. Germline loops: CDR1 SNHLY, CDR2 FYNNEI. This CDR3 comprises 14 residues. The ends lost 6 bases at V and 5 bases at J; junction bases unmatched: 8. In DNA, the CDR3 is TGTGCCAGCAGAGGACAGGGCTGGAGGACTGAAGCTTTCTTT. It yields the protein CASRGQGWRTEAFF.

J is TRBJ1-1 and V is TRBV5-1, with D possibly TRBD1 on 5 matching bases. CDR3 length: 15 amino acids. V was clipped by 0 bases and J by 1 base, with 10 bases between them. CDR1 and CDR2 (germline): SGHRS, YFSETQ. The CDR3 loop reads CASSLAGGRNTEAFF. The CDR3 DNA reads TGCGCCAGCAGCTTGGCTGGGGGGAGGAACACTGAAGCTTTCTTT.

This clone was counted a single time. The V call is TRBV30, the J call TRBJ1-2, with TRBD1 matching 9 bases. The CDR3 has 14 amino acids. Trimming at V came to 3 bases and at J to 4 bases, leaving 6 bases not matched to a gene. Germline CDR1 is GTSNPN and CDR2 is SVGIG (reference sequence). The CDR3 is CAWRPGQGIYGYTF. DNA for the CDR3: TGTGCCTGGAGGCCAGGACAGGGGATCTATGGCTACACCTTC.

The chain links TRBV7-7 to TRBJ1-1, with D unresolved. In germline, CDR1 is SSHAT, CDR2 FNYEAQ (reference sequence). The length of the CDR3 is 13 residues. The DNA of the CDR3 is TGTGCTAGCTCGGAGGGAATGAACACTGAAGCTTTCTTT. As protein: CASSEGMNTEAFF. The variable domain in full, with the rest retrieved from reference TRBV7-7 and TRBJ1-1, is GAGVSQSPRYKVTKRGQDVTLRCDPISSHATLYWYQQALGQGPEFLTYFNYEAQPDKSGLPSDRFSAERPEGSISTLTIQRTEQRDSAMYRCASSEGMNTEAFFGQGTRLTVV.

The sample holds one count of this clone. The V gene is TRBV20-1, the J gene TRBJ2-3; D call uncertain. V lost 8 bases, J lost 2 bases, and 8 bases lay in between. CDR1 and CDR2 from the germline V gene are DFQATT and SNEGSKA (reference sequence). The CDR3 spans 11 residues. The CDR3 reads CSYSYTDTQYF. Here the CDR3 DNA reads TGCAGTTACTCTTACACAGATACGCAGTATTTT.

This clone was counted a single time. Here the CDR3 DNA reads TGTGCCAGCAGGGCCCTCAGTTTCACCGGGGAGCTGTTTTTT. Encoded protein: CASRALSFTGELFF. The chain carries TRBV6-5 and TRBJ2-2; no definite D call. This CDR3 has 14 amino acids. The germline V gene encodes CDR1 MNHEY and CDR2 SVGAGI. Trimming took 6 bases from V and 4 from J, leaving 12 bases between them.

Of note for this clone: The identical CDR3 is also encoded by other nucleotide sequences in the sample. The rearrangement uses TRBV6-1 and TRBJ1-5, with 10 bases fitting TRBD1. CDR1 and CDR2 from the germline V gene are MNHNS and SASEGT. The CDR3 has 15 amino acids. V lost 5 bases and J lost 6; bases outside the gene matches: 7. CDR3 sequence reads: CASSTGTGVSQPQHF. The CDR3 DNA reads TGTGCCAGCAGTACCGGGACAGGGGTGAGTCAGCCCCAGCATTTT.